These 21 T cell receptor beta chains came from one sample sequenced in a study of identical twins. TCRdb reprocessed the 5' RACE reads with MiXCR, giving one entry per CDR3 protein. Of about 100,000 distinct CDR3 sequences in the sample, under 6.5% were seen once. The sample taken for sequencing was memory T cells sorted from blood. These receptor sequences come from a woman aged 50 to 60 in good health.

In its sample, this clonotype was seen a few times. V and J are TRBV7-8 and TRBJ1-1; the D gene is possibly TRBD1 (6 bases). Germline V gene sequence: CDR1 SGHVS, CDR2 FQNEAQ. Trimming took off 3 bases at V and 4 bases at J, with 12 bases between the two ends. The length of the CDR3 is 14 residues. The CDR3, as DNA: TGTGCCAGCAGCTTTATCAGGGGCGGCACTGAAGCTTTCTTT. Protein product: CASSFIRGGTEAFF.

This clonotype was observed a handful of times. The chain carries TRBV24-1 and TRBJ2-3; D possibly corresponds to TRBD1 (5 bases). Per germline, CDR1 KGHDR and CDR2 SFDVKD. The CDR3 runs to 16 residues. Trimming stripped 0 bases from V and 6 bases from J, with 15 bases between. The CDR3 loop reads CATSDLQGPNRDTQYF. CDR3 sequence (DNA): TGTGCCACCAGTGATTTGCAAGGACCCAACAGGGATACGCAGTATTTT.

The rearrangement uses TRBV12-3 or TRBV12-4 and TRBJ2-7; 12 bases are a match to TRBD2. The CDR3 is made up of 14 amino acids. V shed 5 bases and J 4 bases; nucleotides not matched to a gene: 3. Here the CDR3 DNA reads TGTGCCAGCAGTCCTAGCGGGAGGGGGTACGAGCAGTACTTC. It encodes CASSPSGRGYEQYF.

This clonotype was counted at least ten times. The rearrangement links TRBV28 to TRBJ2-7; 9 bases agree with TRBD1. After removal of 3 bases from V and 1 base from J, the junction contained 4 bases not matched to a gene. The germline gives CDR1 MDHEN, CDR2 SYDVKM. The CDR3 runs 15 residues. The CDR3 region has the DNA TGTGCCAGCAGTTTTATGACAGGGGGTTCCTACGAGCAGTACTTC. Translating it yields CASSFMTGGSYEQYF.

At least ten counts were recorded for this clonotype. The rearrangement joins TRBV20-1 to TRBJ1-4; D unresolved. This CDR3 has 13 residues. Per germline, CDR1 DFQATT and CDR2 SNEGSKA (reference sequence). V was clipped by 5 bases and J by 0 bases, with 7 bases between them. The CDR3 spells CSAPYPTNEKLFF. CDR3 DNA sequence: TGCAGTGCTCCATACCCAACTAATGAAAAACTGTTTTTT.

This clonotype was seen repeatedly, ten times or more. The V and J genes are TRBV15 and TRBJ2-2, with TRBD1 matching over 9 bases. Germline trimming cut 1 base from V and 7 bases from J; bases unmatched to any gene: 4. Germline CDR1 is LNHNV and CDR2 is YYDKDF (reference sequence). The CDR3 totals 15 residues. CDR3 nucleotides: TGTGCCACCAGCAGAGGCGGGACAGGGTTCGGGGAGCTGTTTTTT. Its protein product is CATSRGGTGFGELFF.

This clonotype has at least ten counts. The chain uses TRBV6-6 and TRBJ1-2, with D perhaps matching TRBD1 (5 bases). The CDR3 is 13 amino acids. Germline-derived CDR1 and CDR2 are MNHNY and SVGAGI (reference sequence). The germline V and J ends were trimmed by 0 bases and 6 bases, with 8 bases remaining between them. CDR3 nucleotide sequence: TGTGCCAGCAGTTACTCCGGGGGGGATGGCTACACCTTC. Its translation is CASSYSGGDGYTF.

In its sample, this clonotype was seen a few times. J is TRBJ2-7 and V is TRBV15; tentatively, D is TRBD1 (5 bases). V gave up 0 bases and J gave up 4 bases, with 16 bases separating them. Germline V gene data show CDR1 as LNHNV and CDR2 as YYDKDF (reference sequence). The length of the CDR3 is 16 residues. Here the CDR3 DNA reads TGTGCCACCAGCAGAGAAGGGGCCGGGCCGCAATACGAGCAGTACGTC. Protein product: CATSREGAGPQYEQYV.

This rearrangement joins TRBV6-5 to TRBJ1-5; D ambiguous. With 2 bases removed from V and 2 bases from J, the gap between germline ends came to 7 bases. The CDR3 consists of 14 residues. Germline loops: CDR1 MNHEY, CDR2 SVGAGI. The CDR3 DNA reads TGTGCCAGCAGTTACCGGGGTGGCAATCAGCCCCAGCATTTT. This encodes CASSYRGGNQPQHF.

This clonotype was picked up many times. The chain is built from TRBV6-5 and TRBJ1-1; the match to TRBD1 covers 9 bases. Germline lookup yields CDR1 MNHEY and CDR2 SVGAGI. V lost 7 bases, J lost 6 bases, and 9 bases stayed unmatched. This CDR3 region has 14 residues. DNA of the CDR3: TGTGCCAGCAAACCGGGACAGGGTCTTTCTGAAGCTTTCTTT. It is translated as CASKPGQGLSEAFF.

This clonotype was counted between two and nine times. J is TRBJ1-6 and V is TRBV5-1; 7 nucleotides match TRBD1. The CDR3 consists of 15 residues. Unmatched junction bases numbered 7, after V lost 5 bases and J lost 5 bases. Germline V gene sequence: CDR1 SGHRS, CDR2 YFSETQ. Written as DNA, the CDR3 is TGCGCCAGCAGGAAAACCGGGACAGATAATTCACCCCTCCACTTT. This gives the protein CASRKTGTDNSPLHF.

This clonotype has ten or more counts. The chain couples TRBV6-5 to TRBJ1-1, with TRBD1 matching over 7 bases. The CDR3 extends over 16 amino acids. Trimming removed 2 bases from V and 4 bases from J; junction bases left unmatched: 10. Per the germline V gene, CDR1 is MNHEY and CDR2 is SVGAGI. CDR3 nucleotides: TGTGCCAGCAGTTACCGACCGACAGGGTTCGGCACTGAAGCTTTCTTT. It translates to CASSYRPTGFGTEAFF.

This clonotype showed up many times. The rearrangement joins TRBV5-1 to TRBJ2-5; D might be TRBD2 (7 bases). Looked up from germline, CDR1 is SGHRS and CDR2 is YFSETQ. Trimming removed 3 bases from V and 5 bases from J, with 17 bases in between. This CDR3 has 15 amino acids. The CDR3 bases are TGCGCCAGCAGCTCCCCCGGCAGGGGAGGGGAGACCCAGTACTTC. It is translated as CASSSPGRGGETQYF.

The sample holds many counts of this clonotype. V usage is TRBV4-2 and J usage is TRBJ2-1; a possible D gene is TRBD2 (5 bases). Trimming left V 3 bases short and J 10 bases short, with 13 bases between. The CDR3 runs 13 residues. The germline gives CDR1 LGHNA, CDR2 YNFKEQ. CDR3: CASSQSNPGEQFF. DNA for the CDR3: TGTGCCAGCAGCCAGTCCAACCCGGGAGAGCAGTTCTTC.

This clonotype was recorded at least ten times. This CDR3 is CASSLALTGSTEAFF. In nucleotides, the CDR3 is TGTGCCAGCAGCTTAGCGCTGACAGGATCCACTGAAGCTTTCTTT. V usage is TRBV7-2 and J usage is TRBJ1-1; perhaps TRBD1 as D (6 bases). The CDR3 loop spans 15 amino acids. The germline gives CDR1 SGHTA, CDR2 FQGNSA. The V end was cut by 0 bases, the J end by 4 bases, with 12 bases between.

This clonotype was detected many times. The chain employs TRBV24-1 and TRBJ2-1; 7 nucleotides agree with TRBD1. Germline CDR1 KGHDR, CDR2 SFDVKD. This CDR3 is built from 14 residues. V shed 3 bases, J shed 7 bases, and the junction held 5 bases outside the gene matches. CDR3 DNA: TGTGCCACCAGTGATCCCAAGGGGGCTAATGAGCAGTTCTTC. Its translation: CATSDPKGANEQFF.

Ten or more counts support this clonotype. The CDR3 DNA sequence: TGTGCCAGCAGGAACACTGAAGCTTTCTTT. It yields the protein CASRNTEAFF. This sequence joins TRBV4-2 and TRBJ1-1; D is unresolved. This CDR3 has 10 residues. Trimming shortened V by 6 bases and J by 1 base, and 0 bases separated the two germline ends. The germline gives CDR1 LGHNA, CDR2 YNFKEQ.

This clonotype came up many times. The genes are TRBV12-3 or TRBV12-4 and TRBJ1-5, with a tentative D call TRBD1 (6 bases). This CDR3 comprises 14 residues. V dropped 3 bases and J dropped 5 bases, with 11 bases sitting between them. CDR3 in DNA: TGTGCCAGCAGTTTGGCGGGACATTATCAGCCCCAGCATTTT. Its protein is CASSLAGHYQPQHF.

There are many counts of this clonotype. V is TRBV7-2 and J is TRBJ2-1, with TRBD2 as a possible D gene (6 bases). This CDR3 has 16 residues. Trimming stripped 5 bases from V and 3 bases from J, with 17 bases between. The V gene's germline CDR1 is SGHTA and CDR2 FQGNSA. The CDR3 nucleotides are TGTGCCAGCAGCCGCACCCGGGAGTCTCTCTACAATGAGCAGTTCTTC. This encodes CASSRTRESLYNEQFF.

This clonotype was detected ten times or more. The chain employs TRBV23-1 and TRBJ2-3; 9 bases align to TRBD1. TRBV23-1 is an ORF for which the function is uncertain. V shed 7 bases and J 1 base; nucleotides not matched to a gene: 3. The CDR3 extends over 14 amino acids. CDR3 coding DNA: TGCGCCAGCACACAGGGGGCAGGCACAGATACGCAGTATTTT. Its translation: CASTQGAGTDTQYF.

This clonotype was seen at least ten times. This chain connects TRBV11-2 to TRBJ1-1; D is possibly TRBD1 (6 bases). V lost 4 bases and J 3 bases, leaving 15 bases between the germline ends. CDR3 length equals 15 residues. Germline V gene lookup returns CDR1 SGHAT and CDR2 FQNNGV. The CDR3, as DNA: TGTGCCAGCAGCTCTCGACAGGTCTTGTACACTGAAGCTTTCTTT. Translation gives CASSSRQVLYTEAFF.